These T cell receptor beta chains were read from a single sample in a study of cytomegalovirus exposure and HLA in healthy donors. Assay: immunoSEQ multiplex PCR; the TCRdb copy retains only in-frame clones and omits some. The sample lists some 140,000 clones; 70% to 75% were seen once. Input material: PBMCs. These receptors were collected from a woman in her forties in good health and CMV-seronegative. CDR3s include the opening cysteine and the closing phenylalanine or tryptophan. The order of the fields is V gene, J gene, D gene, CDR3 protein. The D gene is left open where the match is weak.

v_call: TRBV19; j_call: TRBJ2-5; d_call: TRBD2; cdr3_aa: CASSILGLEEETQYF
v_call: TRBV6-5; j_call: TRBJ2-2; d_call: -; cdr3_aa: CASSTPSDSSGELFF
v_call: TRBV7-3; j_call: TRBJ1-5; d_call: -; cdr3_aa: CASSQDYYSNQPQHF
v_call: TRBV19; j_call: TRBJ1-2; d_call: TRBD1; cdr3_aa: CASSLPGQGLYGYTF
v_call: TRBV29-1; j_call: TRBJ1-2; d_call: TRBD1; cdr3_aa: CSVGSRTGDYGYTF
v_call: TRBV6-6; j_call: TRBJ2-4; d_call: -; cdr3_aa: CASRPGGENIQYF
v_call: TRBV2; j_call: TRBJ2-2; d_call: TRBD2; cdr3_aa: CASSDPSGGVTGELFF
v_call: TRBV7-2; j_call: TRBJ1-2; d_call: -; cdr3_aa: CASSLGGGGGYTF
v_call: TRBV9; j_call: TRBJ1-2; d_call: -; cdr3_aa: CASSVGGRGDGYTF
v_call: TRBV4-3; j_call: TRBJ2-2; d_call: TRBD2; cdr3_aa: CASSHLLNPGGVGTGELFF
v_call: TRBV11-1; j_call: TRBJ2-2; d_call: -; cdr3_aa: CASSQGFTGELFF
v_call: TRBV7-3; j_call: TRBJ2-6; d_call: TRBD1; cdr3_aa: CASSLFGTGLSGANVLTF
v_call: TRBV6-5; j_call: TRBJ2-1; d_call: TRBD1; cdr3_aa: CAGSYFGQGNNEQFF
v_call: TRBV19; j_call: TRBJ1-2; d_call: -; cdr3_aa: CASSPGAGGYTF
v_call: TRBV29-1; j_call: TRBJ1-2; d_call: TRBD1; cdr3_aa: CSVHGSGQGNYGYTF
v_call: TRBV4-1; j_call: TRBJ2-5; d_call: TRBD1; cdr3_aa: CASSQESSQGRETQYF
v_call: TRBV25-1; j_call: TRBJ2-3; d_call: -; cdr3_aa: CASSDRSGTDTQYF
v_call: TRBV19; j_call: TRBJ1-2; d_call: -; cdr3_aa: CASSITGRDYGYTF
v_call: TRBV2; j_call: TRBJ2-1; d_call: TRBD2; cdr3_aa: CASMFHLAGDNEQFF
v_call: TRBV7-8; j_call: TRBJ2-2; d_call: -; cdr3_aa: CASSPGTNTNTGELFF
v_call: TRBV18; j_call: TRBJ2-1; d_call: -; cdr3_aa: CASSPDSSSYNEQFF
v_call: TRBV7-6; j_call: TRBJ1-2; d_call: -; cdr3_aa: CASSETGLGYGYTF
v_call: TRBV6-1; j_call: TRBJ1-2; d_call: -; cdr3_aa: CASKLGTTGGYTF
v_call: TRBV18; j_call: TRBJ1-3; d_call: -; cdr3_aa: CASSPLGGQQGNTIYF
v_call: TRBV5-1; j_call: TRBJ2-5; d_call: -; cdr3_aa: CASSFAPGVAQETQYF
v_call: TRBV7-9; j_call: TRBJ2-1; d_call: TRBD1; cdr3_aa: CASTPQGSPYNEQFF
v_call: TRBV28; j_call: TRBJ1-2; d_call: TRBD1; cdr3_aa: CASTPTGQGDYGYTF
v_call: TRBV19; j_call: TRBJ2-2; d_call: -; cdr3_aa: CASSYSRRNTGELFF
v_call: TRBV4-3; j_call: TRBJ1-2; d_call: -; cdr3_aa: CASSQERASPGYTF
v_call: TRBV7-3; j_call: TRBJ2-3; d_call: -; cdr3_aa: CASSFGVRDTQYF
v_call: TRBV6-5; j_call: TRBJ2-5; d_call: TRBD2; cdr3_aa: CASRPSGGETQYF
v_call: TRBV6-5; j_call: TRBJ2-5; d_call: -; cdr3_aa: CASSRQVRETQYF
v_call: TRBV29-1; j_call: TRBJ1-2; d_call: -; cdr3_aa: CSVEEWPNGYTF
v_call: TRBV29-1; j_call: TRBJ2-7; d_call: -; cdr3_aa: CSVVEVGIFGVKDEQYF
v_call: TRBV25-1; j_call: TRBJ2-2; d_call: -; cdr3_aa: CASSERTAGELFF
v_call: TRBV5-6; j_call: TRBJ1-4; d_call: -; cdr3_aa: CASSLRGSPNEKLFF
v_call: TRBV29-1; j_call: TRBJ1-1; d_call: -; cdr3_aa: CSVENKGEAAFF
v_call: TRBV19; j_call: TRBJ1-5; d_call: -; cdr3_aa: CASSINPNQPQHF
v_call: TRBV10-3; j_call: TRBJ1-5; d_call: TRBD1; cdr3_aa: CAISLTGGDNQPQHF
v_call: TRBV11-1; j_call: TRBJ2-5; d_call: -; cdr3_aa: CASSLTENLRETQYF
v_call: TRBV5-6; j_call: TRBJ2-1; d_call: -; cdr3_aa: CASPEEAVRNNEQFF
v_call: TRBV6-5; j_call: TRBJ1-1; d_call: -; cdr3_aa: CASSYSSQGETEAFF
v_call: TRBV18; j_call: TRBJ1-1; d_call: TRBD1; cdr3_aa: CASSPTGVPGSAEAFF
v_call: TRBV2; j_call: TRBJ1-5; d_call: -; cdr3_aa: CASSERGANQPQHF
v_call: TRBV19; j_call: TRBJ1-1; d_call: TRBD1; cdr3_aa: CASSLGTAEAFF
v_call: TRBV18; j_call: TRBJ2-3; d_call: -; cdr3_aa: CASSPPSTDTQYF
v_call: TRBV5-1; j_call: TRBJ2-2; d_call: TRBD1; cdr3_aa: CASSLGQTNTGELFF
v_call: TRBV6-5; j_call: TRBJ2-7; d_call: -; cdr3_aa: CASSGTYYEQYF
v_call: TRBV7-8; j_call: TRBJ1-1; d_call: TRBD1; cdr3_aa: CASGLNRGLAFF
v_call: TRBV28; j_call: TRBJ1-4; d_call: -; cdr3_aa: CASSLRGNEKLFF
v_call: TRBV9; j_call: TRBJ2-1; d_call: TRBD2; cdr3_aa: CASSVVGLAGINEQFF
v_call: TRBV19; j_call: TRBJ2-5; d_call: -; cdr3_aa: CASSLMGQGGQETQYF
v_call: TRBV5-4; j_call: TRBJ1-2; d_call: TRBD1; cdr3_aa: CASRSDRVGNYGYTF
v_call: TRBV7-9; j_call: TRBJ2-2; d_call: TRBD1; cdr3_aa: CASSLNIGQGTTGELFF